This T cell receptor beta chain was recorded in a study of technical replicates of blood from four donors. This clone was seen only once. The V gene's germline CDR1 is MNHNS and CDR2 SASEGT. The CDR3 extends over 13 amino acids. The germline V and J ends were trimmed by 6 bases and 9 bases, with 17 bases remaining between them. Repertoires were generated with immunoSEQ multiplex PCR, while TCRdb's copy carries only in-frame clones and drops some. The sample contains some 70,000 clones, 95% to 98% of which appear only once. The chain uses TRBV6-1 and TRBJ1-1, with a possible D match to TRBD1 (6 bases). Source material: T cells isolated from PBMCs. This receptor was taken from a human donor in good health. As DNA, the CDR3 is TGTGCCAGCAGCGAGGTTGGTCAGGGGAAAGCTTTCTTT. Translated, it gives CASSEVGQGKAFF.